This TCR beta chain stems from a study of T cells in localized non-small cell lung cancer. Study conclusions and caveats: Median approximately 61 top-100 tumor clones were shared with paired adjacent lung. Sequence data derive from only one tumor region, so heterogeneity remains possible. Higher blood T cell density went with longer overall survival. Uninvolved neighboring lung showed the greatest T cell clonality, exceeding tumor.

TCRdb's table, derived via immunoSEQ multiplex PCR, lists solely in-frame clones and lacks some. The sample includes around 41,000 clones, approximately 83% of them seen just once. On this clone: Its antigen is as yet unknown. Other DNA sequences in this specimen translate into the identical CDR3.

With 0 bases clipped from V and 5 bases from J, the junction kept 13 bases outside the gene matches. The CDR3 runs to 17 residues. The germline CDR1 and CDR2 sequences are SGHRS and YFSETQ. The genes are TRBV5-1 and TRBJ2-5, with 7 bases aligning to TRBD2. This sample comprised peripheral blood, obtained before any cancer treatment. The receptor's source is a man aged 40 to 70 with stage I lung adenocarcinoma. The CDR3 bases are TGCGCCAGCAGCTTGGCCGTTACAGCGGGAACCCAGGAGACCCAGTACTTC. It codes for CASSLAVTAGTQETQYF.